This T cell receptor (beta chain) was found in a study of radiation and T cells in renal cell carcinoma. General study results and limits: In blood, top tumor clones expanded by 2 weeks, shrinking by 4.

With 1 base clipped from V and 5 bases from J, the junction kept 5 bases outside the gene matches. Germline CDR1 is MDHEN and CDR2 is SYDVKM. CDR3 length: 16 residues. On this clone: Antigen: not known.

The method was immunoSEQ multiplex PCR; TCRdb's version includes in-frame clones alone and lacks a portion of them. The data contain some 120,000 clones, approximately 75% of them singletons. Time point described: blood 2 weeks post-SBRT. Indicated treatment: 15 Gy SBRT to primary tumor, nephrectomy 4 weeks later. Serial blood draws occurred at baseline and 2 and 4 weeks post-SBRT. This renal cell carcinoma was of the clear cell type. This chain joins TRBV28 and TRBJ2-1, with 10 positions matching TRBD2. Sequenced material: blood, taken from a patient whose treatment included radiotherapy and nephrectomy. The receptor's source is a woman in her sixties or seventies with renal cell carcinoma. The CDR3, as DNA: TGTGCCAGCAGTTTATTGGCTAGCGGGGGTCACAATGAGCAGTTCTTC. Protein product: CASSLLASGGHNEQFF.